This T cell receptor beta chain originates from a study of CD8 T cells in ankylosing spondylitis. This clonotype has at least ten counts. Antigen specificity is unknown. It was by quantitative 5'-RACE with molecular barcodes that TCR beta libraries were made. TCRdb re-called the 5' RACE reads through MiXCR, storing one row per CDR3 protein. The data show about 350,000 distinct CDR3 sequences, 20% seen once. CDR3 length: 12 amino acids. With 8 bases removed from V and 3 bases from J, the gap between germline ends came to 10 bases. Germline V gene lookup returns CDR1 LGHNA and CDR2 YNFKEQ. Study-level results: Certain motif variants had earlier been reported in reactive arthritis synovial fluid and blood. Within matched ankylosing spondylitis synovial fluid, disease-linked clones were reportedly significantly enriched. One TCR beta motif, made up of roughly 8 highly homologous variants, appeared characteristic of ankylosing spondylitis blood.

The chain links TRBV4-2 to TRBJ2-5; D is uncertain. Sequences were obtained from blood, either unsorted or a sorted T cell fraction (not recorded which). This receptor was identified in a male donor with ankylosing spondylitis or in good health (not recorded which). The CDR3 nucleotides read TGTGCCAGCCTCTCCGCGGAAGAGACCCAGTACTTC. Its protein is CASLSAEETQYF.